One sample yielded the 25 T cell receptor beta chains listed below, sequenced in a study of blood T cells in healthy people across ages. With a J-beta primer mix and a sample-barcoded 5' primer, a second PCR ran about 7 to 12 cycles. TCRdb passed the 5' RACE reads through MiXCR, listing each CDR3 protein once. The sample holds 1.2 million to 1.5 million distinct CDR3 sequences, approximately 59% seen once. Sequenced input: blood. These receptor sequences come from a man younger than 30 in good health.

CDR3 sequence (DNA): TGCAGCGTCGGAGGTAACGCTGGAAACACCATATATTTT. Its protein product is CSVGGNAGNTIYF. The gene calls are TRBV29-1 and TRBJ1-3; D ambiguous. V lost 6 bases, J lost 2 bases, and 11 bases lay in between. This CDR3 contains 13 residues. CDR1 and CDR2 (germline): SQVTM, ANQGSEA.

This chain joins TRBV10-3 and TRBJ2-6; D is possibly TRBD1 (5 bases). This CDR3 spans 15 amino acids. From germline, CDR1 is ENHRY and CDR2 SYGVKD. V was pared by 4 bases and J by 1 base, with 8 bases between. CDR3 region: CAISGSGSGANVLTF. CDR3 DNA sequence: TGTGCCATCAGTGGGTCAGGGTCTGGGGCCAACGTCCTGACTTTC.

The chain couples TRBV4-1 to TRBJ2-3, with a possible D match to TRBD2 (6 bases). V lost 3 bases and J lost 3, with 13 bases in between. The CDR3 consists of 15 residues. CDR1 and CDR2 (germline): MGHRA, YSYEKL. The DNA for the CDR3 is TGCGCCAGCAGCCAGGGCCCAGGGAGGACAGATACGCAGTATTTT. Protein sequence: CASSQGPGRTDTQYF.

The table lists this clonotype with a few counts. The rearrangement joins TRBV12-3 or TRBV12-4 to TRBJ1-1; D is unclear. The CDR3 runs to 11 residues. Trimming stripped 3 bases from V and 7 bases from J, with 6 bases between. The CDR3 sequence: CASSFGIEAFF. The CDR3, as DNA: TGTGCCAGCAGTTTTGGTATTGAAGCTTTCTTT.

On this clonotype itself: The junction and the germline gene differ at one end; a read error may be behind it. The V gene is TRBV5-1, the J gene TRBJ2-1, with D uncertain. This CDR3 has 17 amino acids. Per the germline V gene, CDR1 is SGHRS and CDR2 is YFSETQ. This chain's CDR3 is CASSLVGFGSSYNEQFF. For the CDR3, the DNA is TGTGCCAGCAGCTTGGTGGGTTTTGGCAGCTCCTACAATGAGCAGTTCTTC.

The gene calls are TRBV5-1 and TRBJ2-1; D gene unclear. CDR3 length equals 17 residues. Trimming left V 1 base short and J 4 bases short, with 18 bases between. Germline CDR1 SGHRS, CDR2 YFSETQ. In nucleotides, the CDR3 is TGCGCCAGCAGCTTGTTGTGGTTGAGAGTGGGTTACAATGAGCAGTTCTTC. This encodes CASSLLWLRVGYNEQFF.

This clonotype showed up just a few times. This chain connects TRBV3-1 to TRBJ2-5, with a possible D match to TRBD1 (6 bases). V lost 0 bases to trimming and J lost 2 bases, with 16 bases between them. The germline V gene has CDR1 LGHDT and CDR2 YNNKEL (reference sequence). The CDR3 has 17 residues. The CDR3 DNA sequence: TGTGCCAGCAGCCAAGATCTATCCAGGGGCAAGCAAGAGACCCAGTACTTC. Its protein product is CASSQDLSRGKQETQYF.

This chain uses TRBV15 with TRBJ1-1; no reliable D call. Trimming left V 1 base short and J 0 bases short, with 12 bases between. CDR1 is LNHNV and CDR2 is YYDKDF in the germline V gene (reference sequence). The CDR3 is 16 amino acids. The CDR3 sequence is CATSRGPGYMNTEAFF. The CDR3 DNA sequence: TGTGCCACCAGCAGAGGACCAGGCTACATGAACACTGAAGCTTTCTTT.

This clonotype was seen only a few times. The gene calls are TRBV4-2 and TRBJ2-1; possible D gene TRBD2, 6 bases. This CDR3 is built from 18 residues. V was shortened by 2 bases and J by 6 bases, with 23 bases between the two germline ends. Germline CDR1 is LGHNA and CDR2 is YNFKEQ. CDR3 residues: CASSQRGTGVYGSNEQFF. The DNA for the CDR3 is TGTGCCAGCAGCCAAAGGGGTACGGGGGTGTACGGTTCCAATGAGCAGTTCTTC.

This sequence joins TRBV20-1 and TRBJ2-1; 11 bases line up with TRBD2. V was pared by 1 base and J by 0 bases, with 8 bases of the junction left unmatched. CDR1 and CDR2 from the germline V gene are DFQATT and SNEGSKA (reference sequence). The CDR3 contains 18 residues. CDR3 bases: TGCAGTGCTAGAGCTGGACTAGCGGGTTATGGCTCCTACAATGAGCAGTTCTTC. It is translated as CSARAGLAGYGSYNEQFF.

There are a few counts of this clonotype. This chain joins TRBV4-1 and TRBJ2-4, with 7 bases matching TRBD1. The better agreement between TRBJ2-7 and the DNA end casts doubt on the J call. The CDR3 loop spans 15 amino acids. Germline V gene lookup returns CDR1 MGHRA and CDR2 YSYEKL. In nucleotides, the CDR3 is TGCGCCAGCAGCCTCCTTCCGGGACAGACCCACGAGCAGTACTTC. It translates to CASSLLPGQTHEQYF.

The CDR3 nucleotides read TGCAGTGCTAGTCTCCCGAGCCCTTACAATGAGCAGTTCTTC. This gives the protein CSASLPSPYNEQFF. The chain combines TRBV20-1 with TRBJ2-1; D remains unclear. The length of the CDR3 is 14 residues. From germline, CDR1 is DFQATT and CDR2 SNEGSKA (reference sequence). V was shortened by 3 bases and J by 4 bases, with 13 bases between the two germline ends.

The CDR3 DNA is TGTGCCAGAAGAACAGGGAGAGGGACCGGGGAGCTGTTTTTT. This translates into CARRTGRGTGELFF. The chain is built from TRBV2 and TRBJ2-2, with a tentative D call TRBD1 (6 bases). V was cut by 9 bases and J by 5 bases, with 16 bases left in between. Germline V gene data show CDR1 as SNHLY and CDR2 as FYNNEI. CDR3 size: 14 residues.

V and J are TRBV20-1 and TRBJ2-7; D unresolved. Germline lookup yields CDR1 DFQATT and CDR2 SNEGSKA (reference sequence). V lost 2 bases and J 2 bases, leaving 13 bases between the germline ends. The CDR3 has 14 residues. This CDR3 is CSARSPAWAYEQYF. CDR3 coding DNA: TGCAGTGCTAGATCACCGGCTTGGGCCTACGAGCAGTACTTC.

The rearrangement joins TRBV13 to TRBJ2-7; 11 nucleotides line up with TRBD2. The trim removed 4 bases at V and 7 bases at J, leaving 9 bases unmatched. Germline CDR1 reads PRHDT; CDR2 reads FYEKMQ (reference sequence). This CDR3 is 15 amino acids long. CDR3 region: CASSSIAGGLIEQYF. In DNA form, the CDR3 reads TGTGCCAGCAGCTCTATAGCGGGAGGGCTTATAGAGCAGTACTTC.

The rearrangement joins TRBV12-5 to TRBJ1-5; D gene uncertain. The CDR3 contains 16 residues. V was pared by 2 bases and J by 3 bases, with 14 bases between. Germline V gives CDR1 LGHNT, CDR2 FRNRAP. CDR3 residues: CASGLPRGQDNQPQHF. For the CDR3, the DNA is TGTGCTAGTGGTTTGCCCCGCGGGCAGGACAATCAGCCCCAGCATTTT. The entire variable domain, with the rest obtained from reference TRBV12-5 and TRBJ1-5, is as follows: DARVTQTPRHKVTEMGQEVTMRCQPILGHNTVFWYRQTMMQGLELLAYFRNRAPLDDSGMPKDRFSAEMPDATLATLKIQPSEPRDSAVYFCASGLPRGQDNQPQHFGDGTRLSIL.

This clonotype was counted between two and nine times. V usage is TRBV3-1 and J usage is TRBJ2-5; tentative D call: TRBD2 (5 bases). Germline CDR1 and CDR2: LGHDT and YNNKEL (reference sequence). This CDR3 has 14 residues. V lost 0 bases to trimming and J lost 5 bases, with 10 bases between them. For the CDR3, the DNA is TGTGCCAGCAGCCAAGAAGAGGGAGACGAGACCCAGTACTTC. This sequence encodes CASSQEEGDETQYF.

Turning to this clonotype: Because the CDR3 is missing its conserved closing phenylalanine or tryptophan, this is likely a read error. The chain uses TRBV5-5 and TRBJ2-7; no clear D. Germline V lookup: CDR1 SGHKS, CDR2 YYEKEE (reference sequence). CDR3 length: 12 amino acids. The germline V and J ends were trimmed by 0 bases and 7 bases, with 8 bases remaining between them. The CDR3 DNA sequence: TGTGCCAGCAGCTTGGACCCTGTAGAGCAGTACCTC. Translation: CASSLDPVEQYL.

CDR3 bases: TGTGCCAGCAGTTTACGCTACTATGGCTACACCTTC. Protein product: CASSLRYYGYTF. The V call is TRBV12-3 or TRBV12-4, the J call TRBJ1-2; no clear D gene. V gave up 2 bases and J gave up 3 bases, with 4 bases separating them. The CDR3 totals 12 residues.

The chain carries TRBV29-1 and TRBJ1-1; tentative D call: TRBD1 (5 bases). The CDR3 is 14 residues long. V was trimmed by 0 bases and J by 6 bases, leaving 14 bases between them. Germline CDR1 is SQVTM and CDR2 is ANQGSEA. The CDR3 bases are TGCAGCGTTGAAGATGACGGGGGGAAGGCTGAAGCTTTCTTT. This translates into CSVEDDGGKAEAFF.

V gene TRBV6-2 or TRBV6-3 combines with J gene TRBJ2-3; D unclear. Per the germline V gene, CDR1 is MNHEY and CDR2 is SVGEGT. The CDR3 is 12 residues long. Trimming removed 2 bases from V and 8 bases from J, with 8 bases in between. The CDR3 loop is CASSYERSTQYF. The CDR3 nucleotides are TGTGCCAGCAGTTACGAAAGGAGTACGCAGTATTTT.

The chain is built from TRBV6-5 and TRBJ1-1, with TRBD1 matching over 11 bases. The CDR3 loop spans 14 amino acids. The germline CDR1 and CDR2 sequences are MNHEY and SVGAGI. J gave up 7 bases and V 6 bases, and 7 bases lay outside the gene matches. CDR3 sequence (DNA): TGTGCCAGCAGCAGGACAGGGGGCGCGGGTGAAGCTTTCTTT. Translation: CASSRTGGAGEAFF.

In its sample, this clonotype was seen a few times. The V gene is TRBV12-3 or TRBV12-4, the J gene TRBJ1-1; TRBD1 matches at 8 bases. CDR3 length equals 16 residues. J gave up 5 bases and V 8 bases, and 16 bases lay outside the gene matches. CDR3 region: CASVLRQGILGTEAFF. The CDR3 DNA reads TGTGCCAGCGTACTTAGACAGGGGATATTGGGTACTGAAGCTTTCTTT.

The CDR3: CASRWWDTSKDTQYF. The CDR3 DNA is TGTGCCAGCCGATGGTGGGACACATCCAAAGATACGCAGTATTTT. The rearrangement links TRBV5-6 to TRBJ2-3, with D maybe TRBD1 (6 bases). The V gene's germline CDR1 is SGHDT and CDR2 YYEEEE. This CDR3 has 15 residues. Trimming took off 7 bases at V and 5 bases at J, with 20 bases between the two ends.

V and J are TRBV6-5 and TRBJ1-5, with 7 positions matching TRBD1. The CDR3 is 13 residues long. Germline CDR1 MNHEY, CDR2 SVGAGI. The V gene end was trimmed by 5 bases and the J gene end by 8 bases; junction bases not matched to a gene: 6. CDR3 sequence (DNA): TGTGCCAGCAGTGCACAGGGGATTAAGCCCCAGCATTTT. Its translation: CASSAQGIKPQHF.